The 24 T cell receptor beta chains listed next were all sequenced from one sample in a study of blood T cell repertoires in COVID-19. Here immunoSEQ multiplex PCR was the method, and the copy in TCRdb shows in-frame clones only, minus some. The data contain tens of thousands of clones, 83% of them seen just once; the ten biggest clones take up 40% to 45%. Sequenced: peripheral blood. The source of these receptors is an elderly man with acute or convalescent COVID-19.

CDR3: CASRDQGDTQYF. CDR3 nucleotide sequence: TGTGCCAGCAGGGACCAGGGGGATACGCAGTATTTT. The chain couples TRBV28 to TRBJ2-3; D may be TRBD1 (6 bases). The germline V gene encodes CDR1 MDHEN and CDR2 SYDVKM. V was trimmed by 6 bases and J by 6 bases, leaving 10 bases between them. This CDR3 comprises 12 residues.

In this sample, this clone turned up a few times. The genes are TRBV6-5 and TRBJ2-2; no clear D. The germline CDR1 and CDR2 sequences are MNHEY and SVGAGI. The CDR3 runs 14 residues. V was trimmed by 0 bases and J by 1 base, leaving 3 bases between them. The CDR3, as DNA: TGTGCCAGCAGTTACTCCCAGAACACCGGGGAGCTGTTTTTT. Translated: CASSYSQNTGELFF.

This clone was detected once. V is TRBV18 and J is TRBJ2-7; 9 bases map to TRBD1. CDR3 size: 15 residues. Germline V gives CDR1 KGHSH, CDR2 LQKENI. The trim removed 3 bases at V and 6 bases at J, leaving 9 bases unmatched. The DNA of the CDR3 is TGTGCCAGCTCACCGTCGCCGGGACAGGGAAGCGAGCAGTACTTC. This codes for CASSPSPGQGSEQYF.

The chain combines TRBV18 with TRBJ1-6; TRBD1 aligns across 7 bases. V lost 3 bases and J lost 7; bases outside the gene matches: 3. The CDR3 loop spans 14 amino acids. Germline assignment: CDR1 KGHSH and CDR2 LQKENI. Written as DNA, the CDR3 is TGTGCCAGCTCACCGAGGGGGCCGAATTCACCCCTCCACTTT. This codes for CASSPRGPNSPLHF.

This chain links TRBV10-3 with TRBJ1-2; D is unclear. V lost 5 bases to trimming and J lost 10 bases, with 17 bases between them. In germline, CDR1 is ENHRY, CDR2 SYGVKD. The CDR3 totals 13 residues. This CDR3 is CAISQVYSRDYTF. CDR3 sequence (DNA): TGTGCCATCAGTCAAGTATATAGCCGGGACTACACCTTC.

This chain joins TRBV6-5 and TRBJ1-6; 7 nucleotides align to TRBD1. The CDR3 contains 15 residues. Germline-derived CDR1 and CDR2 are MNHEY and SVGAGI. J lost 8 bases, V lost 4 bases, and 8 bases had no gene match. The CDR3 spells CASSSPTGLDSPLHF. DNA of the CDR3: TGTGCCAGCAGTTCGCCGACAGGGCTCGATTCACCCCTCCACTTT.

This chain uses TRBV7-2 with TRBJ1-2, with D perhaps TRBD1 (6 bases). This CDR3 spans 15 amino acids. V lost 6 bases, J lost 4 bases, and 18 bases lay in between. CDR1 SGHTA and CDR2 FQGNSA come from the germline V gene. In DNA form, the CDR3 reads TGTGCCAGCAGTCCCGACGGGGGGCGACTCTATGGCTACACCTTC. This encodes CASSPDGGRLYGYTF.

The chain employs TRBV9 and TRBJ2-7; D perhaps matches TRBD1 (6 bases). V was cut by 3 bases and J by 7 bases, with 17 bases left in between. This CDR3 contains 14 residues. From germline, CDR1 is SGDLS and CDR2 YYNGEE. CDR3 region: CASSASTGMREQYF. The CDR3 nucleotides are TGTGCCAGCAGCGCCTCGACAGGTATGAGAGAGCAGTACTTC.

The chain recombines TRBV21-1 with TRBJ2-2; the D call TRBD2 from the table was never checked on the DNA. TRBV21-1 is reported as a pseudogene. This CDR3 spans 17 amino acids. In nucleotides, the CDR3 is TGTGCCAGCAGTCCCGCCCCCCCGGGAGAGAGGGGCGGGGAGCTGTTTTTT. It yields the protein CASSPAPPGERGGELFF.

Regarding this clone: Other DNA sequences in the same sample also yield this CDR3. CDR3 nucleotides: TGCGCCAGCAGCCGCGGGCAGACGAACACCGGGGAGCTGTTTTTT. Translated, it gives CASSRGQTNTGELFF. The chain carries TRBV4-1 and TRBJ2-2; D is perhaps TRBD2 (5 bases). V shed 4 bases and J shed 0 bases, with 9 bases lying between them. This CDR3 has 15 amino acids. The germline V gene encodes CDR1 MGHRA and CDR2 YSYEKL.

The chain carries TRBV19 and TRBJ2-7; 10 positions agree with TRBD2. This CDR3 has 15 residues. V gave up 3 bases and J gave up 3 bases; unmatched junction bases: 5. Germline V gene lookup returns CDR1 LNHDA and CDR2 SQIVND (reference sequence). CDR3 in DNA: TGTGCCAGTAGTATCCTAGCGGGGGCGGGCTACGAGCAGTACTTC. Its translation: CASSILAGAGYEQYF.

Here the CDR3 DNA reads TGCGCCAGCAGCTTCGGACTAGCGGGGGCCAGACTCACAGATACGCAGTATTTT. Translating gives CASSFGLAGARLTDTQYF. This chain uses TRBV5-1 with TRBJ2-3; 13 nucleotides match TRBD2. J lost 2 bases, V lost 2 bases, and 8 bases had no gene match. Germline V gives CDR1 SGHRS, CDR2 YFSETQ. CDR3 length: 18 amino acids.

This sequence joins TRBV6-5 and TRBJ1-1; possibly TRBD1 for D (6 bases). Germline V lookup: CDR1 MNHEY, CDR2 SVGAGI. Between the trimmed V and J ends, which lost 5 bases and 5 bases, there was a span of 15 bases. The CDR3 extends over 14 amino acids. The chain's CDR3 is CASSHLQGATEAFF. The CDR3, as DNA: TGTGCCAGCAGTCACTTACAGGGAGCAACTGAAGCTTTCTTT.

The CDR3 reads CASPQHPGGTGGFTEAFF. CDR3 nucleotides: TGTGCCAGTCCCCAACACCCGGGGGGGACAGGGGGATTCACTGAAGCTTTCTTT. This chain uses TRBV19 with TRBJ1-1, with 11 nucleotides matching TRBD1. The CDR3 consists of 18 residues. Trimming removed 8 bases from V and 4 bases from J; junction bases left unmatched: 18. Germline values: CDR1 LNHDA, CDR2 SQIVND (reference sequence).

The chain carries TRBV5-1 and TRBJ2-1; tentatively, D is TRBD2 (6 bases). Germline CDR1 is SGHRS and CDR2 is YFSETQ. The V end lost 2 bases, the J end lost 5 bases, and 14 bases lay between the germline ends. This CDR3 contains 15 residues. The CDR3 DNA reads as TGCGCCAGCAGCTTATACTTGAGGGAGGACAATGAGCAGTTCTTC. Translation gives CASSLYLREDNEQFF.

This clone is a singleton in its sample. The rearrangement joins TRBV29-1 to TRBJ2-7; D is unresolved. V was shortened by 2 bases and J by 3 bases, with 11 bases between the two germline ends. The CDR3 covers 13 residues. The germline V gene has CDR1 SQVTM and CDR2 ANQGSEA. This CDR3 is CSVEFDKSYEQYF. CDR3 sequence (DNA): TGCAGCGTTGAATTTGATAAGAGCTACGAGCAGTACTTC.

The rearrangement links TRBV7-2 to TRBJ1-2, with no clear D. The germline V gene has CDR1 SGHTA and CDR2 FQGNSA. Trimming removed 7 bases at V and 8 bases at J, with 17 bases between. The CDR3 runs to 13 residues. The CDR3 region is CASTEPGFGGYTF. Here the CDR3 DNA reads TGTGCCAGCACCGAACCCGGGTTCGGGGGCTACACCTTC.

This chain joins TRBV18 and TRBJ2-2; TRBD2 aligns across 7 bases. Germline V CDR1 and CDR2: KGHSH, LQKENI. The length of the CDR3 is 15 residues. The V gene end was trimmed by 2 bases and the J gene end by 5 bases; junction bases not matched to a gene: 5. The CDR3 nucleotides are TGTGCCAGCTCACCAGCGGGAGCAGAAACCGGGGAGCTGTTTTTT. Its protein product is CASSPAGAETGELFF.

In its sample, this clone was seen a few times. The V call is TRBV5-4, the J call TRBJ2-7; tentative D call: TRBD1 (5 bases). The CDR3 has 13 residues. Per germline, CDR1 SGHNT and CDR2 YYREEE (reference sequence). V was shortened by 6 bases and J by 6 bases, with 16 bases between the two germline ends. The CDR3 here is CASNLWGASEQYF. The CDR3 DNA is TGTGCCAGCAACCTTTGGGGCGCATCCGAGCAGTACTTC.

The gene calls are TRBV19 and TRBJ2-7; possibly TRBD1 for D (5 bases). CDR1 and CDR2 from the germline V gene are LNHDA and SQIVND (reference sequence). This CDR3 spans 13 amino acids. Between the trimmed V and J ends, which lost 5 bases and 1 base, there was a span of 9 bases. This chain's CDR3 is CASSLAGSYEQYF. CDR3 in DNA: TGTGCCAGTAGTCTCGCAGGGTCCTACGAGCAGTACTTC.

The chain joins TRBV2 to TRBJ1-6; 7 positions match TRBD1. Unmatched junction bases numbered 17, after V lost 6 bases and J lost 6 bases. CDR3 length: 18 amino acids. In germline, CDR1 is SNHLY, CDR2 FYNNEI. This CDR3 reads CASSRFAGQVQLNSPLHF. Here the CDR3 DNA reads TGTGCCAGCAGCCGATTCGCAGGACAGGTACAGCTTAATTCACCCCTCCACTTT.

The rearrangement links TRBV2 to TRBJ1-1; the match to TRBD1 covers 9 bases. The CDR3 covers 14 residues. J gave up 0 bases and V 6 bases, and 2 bases lay outside the gene matches. Germline lookup yields CDR1 SNHLY and CDR2 FYNNEI. CDR3 in DNA: TGTGCCAGCAGCCGGACAGGGGTGAACACTGAAGCTTTCTTT. As protein: CASSRTGVNTEAFF.

V gene TRBV5-4 combines with J gene TRBJ2-5, with 9 bases lining up with TRBD2. V shed 4 bases and J 4 bases; nucleotides not matched to a gene: 2. This CDR3 region has 13 residues. Germline CDR1 is SGHNT and CDR2 is YYREEE (reference sequence). CDR3 sequence (DNA): TGTGCCAGCAGCCCACTAGCGGGAGAGACCCAGTACTTC. Translated: CASSPLAGETQYF.

This chain connects TRBV6-1 to TRBJ1-5, with D possibly being TRBD1 (5 bases). V was cut by 7 bases and J by 4 bases, with 14 bases left in between. The CDR3 sequence is 14 residues long. The germline V gene has CDR1 MNHNS and CDR2 SASEGT. In nucleotides, the CDR3 is TGTGCCAGCACCCCCACGGAGGGGAATCAGCCCCAGCATTTT. Translation gives CASTPTEGNQPQHF.